The 27 T cell receptor beta chains below come from one sample, sequenced in a study of blood T cell repertoires in COVID-19. The protocol was immunoSEQ multiplex PCR, while the TCRdb copy is restricted to in-frame clones and leaves out a portion. The data show 200,000 or so clones, about nine tenths seen once. The sequenced sample was peripheral blood. These receptors all come from a man between 60 and 75 years old who had recovered from COVID-19.

The chain has TRBV3-1 (or the pseudogene TRBV3-2) and TRBJ2-3, with 7 nucleotides matching TRBD2. CDR1 LGHDT and CDR2 YNNKEL come from the germline V gene (reference sequence). With V trimmed by 0 bases and J by 0 bases, 6 bases remained unmatched. The CDR3 loop spans 17 amino acids. The CDR3 DNA sequence: TGTGCCAGCAGCCAAGATAGGGTGGGACTAAGCACAGATACGCAGTATTTT. Translated, it gives CASSQDRVGLSTDTQYF.

The sample holds one count of this clone. The chain recombines TRBV18 with TRBJ2-7; D possibly corresponds to TRBD1 (6 bases). CDR1 is KGHSH and CDR2 is LQKENI in the germline V gene. The CDR3 has 14 residues. Trimming cost V 1 base and J 2 bases, with 9 bases left between them. CDR3 DNA: TGTGCCAGCTCACCACTACAGGGTCCCTACGAGCAGTACTTC. Protein: CASSPLQGPYEQYF. The entire variable domain, with the rest obtained from reference TRBV18 and TRBJ2-7, is as follows: NAGVMQNPRHLVRRRGQEARLRCSPMKGHSHVYWYRQLPEEGLKFMVYLQKENIIDESGMPKERFSAEFPKEGPSILRIQQVVRGDSAAYFCASSPLQGPYEQYFGPGTRLTVT.

This clone occurred a few times. V and J are TRBV5-4 and TRBJ1-1; D perhaps matches TRBD1 (6 bases). V was cut by 4 bases and J by 6 bases, with 13 bases left in between. The CDR3 sequence is 13 residues long. Germline CDR1 reads SGHNT; CDR2 reads YYREEE (reference sequence). The CDR3 reads CASSPQGSAEAFF. For the CDR3, the DNA is TGTGCCAGCAGCCCACAGGGTTCCGCTGAAGCTTTCTTT.

The gene calls are TRBV28 and TRBJ1-2; a possible D gene is TRBD1 (6 bases). The CDR3 contains 14 residues. Germline V gives CDR1 MDHEN, CDR2 SYDVKM. V was shortened by 3 bases and J by 4 bases, with 12 bases between the two germline ends. The CDR3 region is CASSFPDRPYGYTF. The CDR3 nucleotides read TGTGCCAGCAGTTTTCCCGACAGGCCCTATGGCTACACCTTC.

This clone was counted once. CDR3 residues: CASSLAGFPTDTQYF. The CDR3 DNA reads as TGCGCCAGCAGCTTGGCGGGGTTCCCCACAGATACGCAGTATTTT. The V gene is TRBV5-1, the J gene TRBJ2-3; tentative D call: TRBD2 (5 bases). CDR1 and CDR2 (germline): SGHRS, YFSETQ. Trimming removed 0 bases from V and 2 bases from J, with 10 bases in between. The CDR3 runs 15 residues.

The gene calls are TRBV24-1 and TRBJ2-3, with 7 bases lining up with TRBD1. V trimming: 7 bases; J trimming: 2 bases; junction bases outside the gene matches: 8. Germline-derived CDR1 and CDR2 are KGHDR and SFDVKD. There are 15 residues in the CDR3. The DNA of the CDR3 is TGTGCCACCAGCAGGGGGAACTTCCCCACAGATACGCAGTATTTT. As protein: CATSRGNFPTDTQYF.

The chain has TRBV6-5 and TRBJ1-1, with TRBD1 matching over 8 bases. The CDR3 sequence is 15 residues long. Trimming cost V 2 bases and J 4 bases; bases outside gene matches: 6. The germline CDR1 and CDR2 sequences are MNHEY and SVGAGI. The CDR3 DNA sequence: TGTGCCAGCAGTTACAATCCAGGGGGCCTCACTGAAGCTTTCTTT. The encoded protein is CASSYNPGGLTEAFF.

The chain combines TRBV5-1 with TRBJ2-3; the D is unclear. CDR1 and CDR2 from the germline V gene are SGHRS and YFSETQ. The germline V and J ends were trimmed by 2 bases and 0 bases, with 10 bases remaining between them. The CDR3 extends over 15 amino acids. The CDR3 loop is CASSFGSGSTDTQYF. In DNA, the CDR3 is TGCGCCAGCAGCTTCGGGTCCGGTAGCACAGATACGCAGTATTTT.

The chain employs TRBV11-3 and TRBJ2-4, with 8 nucleotides matching TRBD1. Trimming at V came to 5 bases and at J to 6 bases, leaving 6 bases not matched to a gene. This CDR3 contains 14 residues. Per germline, CDR1 SGHNT and CDR2 YENEEA. CDR3 in amino acids: CASSPDRAGNIQYF. In DNA form, the CDR3 reads TGTGCCAGCAGCCCGGACAGGGCAGGAAACATTCAGTACTTC.

This clone was observed once. This rearrangement joins TRBV9 to TRBJ2-7, with 10 positions matching TRBD1. The CDR3 extends over 16 amino acids. The ends lost 0 bases at V and 2 bases at J; junction bases unmatched: 5. CDR1 is SGDLS and CDR2 is YYNGEE in the germline V gene. The CDR3 is CASSVGAGQGAYEQYF. CDR3 bases: TGTGCCAGCAGCGTAGGGGCAGGACAGGGGGCCTACGAGCAGTACTTC. The whole variable domain, filled in from reference TRBV9 and TRBJ2-7, reads DSGVTQTPKHLITATGQRVTLRCSPRSGDLSVYWYQQSLDQGLQFLIQYYNGEERAKGNILERFSAQQFPDLHSELNLSSLELGDSALYFCASSVGAGQGAYEQYFGPGTRLTVT.

The chain is built from TRBV5-4 and TRBJ2-1; D gene ambiguous. Looked up from germline, CDR1 is SGHNT and CDR2 is YYREEE (reference sequence). This CDR3 contains 14 residues. V was pared by 0 bases and J by 5 bases, with 9 bases between. CDR3 nucleotides: TGTGCCAGCAGCTTGGGGTCGGTAAACAATGAGCAGTTCTTC. Translating it yields CASSLGSVNNEQFF. The whole variable domain, remainder taken from reference TRBV5-4 and TRBJ2-1, is ETGVTQSPTHLIKTRGQQVTLRCSSQSGHNTVSWYQQALGQGPQFIFQYYREEENGRGNFPPRFSGLQFPNYSSELNVNALELDDSALYLCASSLGSVNNEQFFGPGTRLTVL.

The V gene is TRBV5-4, the J gene TRBJ1-5, with no clear D. V was shortened by 0 bases and J by 9 bases, with 7 bases between the two germline ends. Germline V gene sequence: CDR1 SGHNT, CDR2 YYREEE (reference sequence). The CDR3 is 12 residues long. CDR3 sequence (DNA): TGTGCCAGCAGCTTGGGAGAGGGGCCCCAGCATTTT. Translation gives CASSLGEGPQHF.

The chain is built from TRBV18 and TRBJ1-5; possibly TRBD1 for D (6 bases). Germline assignment: CDR1 KGHSH and CDR2 LQKENI. The germline V and J ends were trimmed by 2 bases and 3 bases, with 14 bases remaining between them. The CDR3 contains 16 residues. This CDR3 reads CASSPSTGLPNQPQHF. CDR3 sequence (DNA): TGTGCCAGCTCACCAAGCACAGGGCTACCCAATCAGCCCCAGCATTTT.

This chain links TRBV5-1 with TRBJ2-1; 9 bases match TRBD1. The CDR3 consists of 13 residues. Trimming took 8 bases from V and 4 from J; bases not matched to a gene: 4. Germline V gene data show CDR1 as SGHRS and CDR2 as YFSETQ. In nucleotides, the CDR3 is TGCGCCAGTTCGACAGGGGGATACAATGAGCAGTTCTTC. Amino acid sequence: CASSTGGYNEQFF.

The chain recombines TRBV3-1 (or the pseudogene TRBV3-2) with TRBJ2-1; D possibly corresponds to TRBD2 (5 bases). The germline gives CDR1 LGHDT, CDR2 YNNKEL (reference sequence). The CDR3 length is 16 residues. Trimming left V 6 bases short and J 5 bases short, with 20 bases between. CDR3 sequence: CASSALATKRNNEQFF. The CDR3 nucleotides read TGTGCCAGCAGTGCCTTGGCCACGAAGCGGAACAATGAGCAGTTCTTC.

The rearrangement uses TRBV5-1 and TRBJ1-2; perhaps TRBD1 as D (6 bases). The V and J ends lost 4 bases and 0 bases respectively, with 13 bases between them. The CDR3 sequence is 15 residues long. Germline CDR1 SGHRS, CDR2 YFSETQ. The CDR3 coding sequence is TGCGCCAGCAGCCCGGACAGACAGGCTAACTATGGCTACACCTTC. Translated: CASSPDRQANYGYTF. Variable domain in full (rest from reference TRBV5-1 and TRBJ1-2): KAGVTQTPRYLIKTRGQQVTLSCSPISGHRSVSWYQQTPGQGLQFLFEYFSETQRNKGNFPGRFSGRQFSNSRSEMNVSTLELGDSALYLCASSPDRQANYGYTFGSGTRLTVV.

This clone was counted once. This rearrangement joins TRBV12-3 or TRBV12-4 to TRBJ2-7; possible D gene TRBD2, 6 bases. The CDR3 is 11 amino acids. The germline V and J ends were trimmed by 1 base and 9 bases, with 7 bases remaining between them. CDR3 amino acids: CASSLGAGQYF. The DNA of the CDR3 is TGTGCCAGCAGTTTAGGAGCGGGGCAGTACTTC.

The chain has TRBV19 and TRBJ2-2; 7 bases line up with TRBD2. Per the germline V gene, CDR1 is LNHDA and CDR2 is SQIVND (reference sequence). The V gene end was trimmed by 3 bases and the J gene end by 2 bases; junction bases not matched to a gene: 9. There are 17 residues in the CDR3. DNA for the CDR3: TGTGCCAGTAGTATTTCCTTTGGGGGACTAAACACCGGGGAGCTGTTTTTT. Translated, it gives CASSISFGGLNTGELFF. The variable domain in full, completed from reference TRBV19 and TRBJ2-2, reads DGGITQSPKYLFRKEGQNVTLSCEQNLNHDAMYWYRQDPGQGLRLIYYSQIVNDFQKGDIAEGYSVSREKKESFPLTVTSAQKNPTAFYLCASSISFGGLNTGELFFGEGSRLTVL.

This CDR3 is CASSRGRQPQHF. The CDR3 bases are TGTGCCAGCAGCAGGGGGCGTCAGCCCCAGCATTTT. The chain carries TRBV6-5 and TRBJ1-5, with 8 nucleotides matching TRBD1. Germline V gives CDR1 MNHEY, CDR2 SVGAGI. V gave up 6 bases and J gave up 6 bases; unmatched junction bases: 1. The CDR3 loop spans 12 amino acids.

V gene TRBV7-2 combines with J gene TRBJ1-5, with TRBD1 matching over 9 bases. This CDR3 comprises 15 residues. Per the germline V gene, CDR1 is SGHTA and CDR2 is FQGNSA. V shed 5 bases and J 4 bases; nucleotides not matched to a gene: 6. CDR3 nucleotide sequence: TGTGCCAGCAGCACCGCCGGGACAGGGAATCAGCCCCAGCATTTT. It specifies CASSTAGTGNQPQHF. The complete variable domain, with remaining parts taken from reference TRBV7-2 and TRBJ1-5, reads GAGVSQSPSNKVTEKGKDVELRCDPISGHTALYWYRQSLGQGLEFLIYFQGNSAPDKSGLPSDRFSAERTGGSVSTLTIQRTQQEDSAVYLCASSTAGTGNQPQHFGDGTRLSIL.

V gene TRBV29-1 combines with J gene TRBJ1-1, with a possible D match to TRBD1 (5 bases). The CDR3 has 13 amino acids. V was trimmed by 6 bases and J by 5 bases, leaving 16 bases between them. Germline CDR1 reads SQVTM; CDR2 reads ANQGSEA. The CDR3: CSVRPGVATEAFF. CDR3 nucleotide sequence: TGCAGCGTGCGTCCGGGGGTGGCGACTGAAGCTTTCTTT.

This clone was observed once. This rearrangement joins TRBV5-1 to TRBJ2-2, with D possibly being TRBD2 (6 bases). Germline CDR1 is SGHRS and CDR2 is YFSETQ. Between the trimmed V and J ends, which lost 4 bases and 6 bases, there was a span of 16 bases. The CDR3 spans 15 residues. The CDR3 DNA sequence: TGCGCCAGCAGCGCCAGTACCGGGGAGGCCGGGGAGCTGTTTTTT. Translation: CASSASTGEAGELFF. Variable domain in full (rest from reference TRBV5-1 and TRBJ2-2): KAGVTQTPRYLIKTRGQQVTLSCSPISGHRSVSWYQQTPGQGLQFLFEYFSETQRNKGNFPGRFSGRQFSNSRSEMNVSTLELGDSALYLCASSASTGEAGELFFGEGSRLTVL.

J is TRBJ1-1 and V is TRBV6-6; 7 positions agree with TRBD1. Germline CDR1 and CDR2: MNHNY and SVGAGI (reference sequence). V lost 5 bases and J lost 0; bases outside the gene matches: 15. The CDR3 runs 18 residues. CDR3 in DNA: TGTGCCAGCAGTCCTCAACCCATGACAGGGCCCATGAACACTGAAGCTTTCTTT. As protein: CASSPQPMTGPMNTEAFF.

This chain uses TRBV19 with TRBJ1-4, with 7 bases matching TRBD1. Germline V gene sequence: CDR1 LNHDA, CDR2 SQIVND (reference sequence). The V and J ends lost 4 bases and 7 bases, in that order; junction bases with no gene match: 6. The CDR3 contains 14 residues. The CDR3 sequence is CASSTQGSFEKLFF. DNA for the CDR3: TGTGCCAGTAGTACACAGGGGAGTTTTGAAAAACTGTTTTTT.

The chain couples TRBV6-4 to TRBJ1-1, with TRBD1 as a possible D gene (5 bases). CDR1 and CDR2 (germline): MRHNA, SNTAGT. Trimming took 5 bases from V and 9 from J, leaving 16 bases between them. This CDR3 has 13 amino acids. DNA of the CDR3: TGTGCCAGCAGTACCGACAGTGGGACTCAAGCTTTCTTT. Its translation is CASSTDSGTQAFF.

The gene calls are TRBV7-2 and TRBJ2-1; 11 bases align to TRBD2. The ends lost 4 bases at V and 4 bases at J; junction bases unmatched: 3. The CDR3 extends over 15 amino acids. The germline V gene encodes CDR1 SGHTA and CDR2 FQGNSA. The CDR3 protein is CASSSTSGGYNEQFF. CDR3 bases: TGTGCCAGCAGCTCTACTAGCGGGGGTTACAATGAGCAGTTCTTC.

The genes are TRBV5-1 and TRBJ2-3; 8 bases fit TRBD2. Germline loops: CDR1 SGHRS, CDR2 YFSETQ. CDR3 size: 15 residues. V dropped 2 bases and J dropped 0; count of bases not matched to a gene: 2. The CDR3 here is CASSLIAGSTDTQYF. In DNA, the CDR3 is TGCGCCAGCAGCTTAATAGCGGGGAGCACAGATACGCAGTATTTT.